This T cell receptor (beta chain) was identified in a study of blood T cells in healthy people across ages. Study results and limitations: Total diversity from one million sequenced T cells was likely underestimated.

The CDR3 extends over 13 amino acids. The V gene lost 1 base and the J gene lost 4 bases, with 7 bases spanning the gap. Germline loops: CDR1 KGHSH, CDR2 LQKENI. A second PCR of about 6 to 11 cycles used a sample-barcoded 5' primer and a J-beta primer mix. A single record per CDR3 protein comes from TCRdb applying MiXCR to the 5' RACE reads. The sample has 700,000 to 950,000 distinct CDR3 sequences, roughly 43% seen once; the top ten hold around a fifth. This clonotype was seen a handful of times. Antigen unknown. The source of this sequence is a woman aged 55-69 years in good health. The sequenced sample was blood. The genes are TRBV18 and TRBJ2-5; no definite D call. This CDR3 is CASSPQHGETQYF. CDR3 coding DNA: TGTGCCAGCTCACCACAGCACGGAGAGACCCAGTACTTC.